What follows are 30 T cell receptor beta chains derived from one specimen sequenced in a study of neurological immune-mediated disorders. The time point was: technical triplicate 1. TCRdb re-called the 5' RACE reads through MiXCR, storing one row per CDR3 protein. The sample has 25,000 or so distinct CDR3 sequences, less than 15% seen once; the top ten hold roughly 5.4%. Input material: CD4+ T cells from blood. The receptor set was obtained from a female donor with HTLV-1-associated myelopathy (HAM/TSP).

This clonotype was observed many times. The chain links TRBV11-2 to TRBJ2-1; 7 bases are a match to TRBD2. Germline CDR1 and CDR2: SGHAT and FQNNGV. This CDR3 comprises 18 residues. Trimming took 2 bases from V and 0 from J; bases not matched to a gene: 10. The CDR3 here is CASSLNQFGGSSYNEQFF. In DNA, the CDR3 is TGTGCCAGCAGCTTAAACCAGTTTGGCGGGAGCTCCTACAATGAGCAGTTCTTC. The full variable domain, completed using reference TRBV11-2 and TRBJ2-1, is EAGVAQSPRYKIIEKRQSVAFWCNPISGHATLYWYQQILGQGPKLLIQFQNNGVVDDSQLPKDRFSAERLKGVDSTLKIQPAKLEDSAVYLCASSLNQFGGSSYNEQFFGPGTRLTVL.

V and J are TRBV20-1 and TRBJ2-3; either TRBD1 or TRBD2 may supply D (5 bases each). Trimming stripped 3 bases from V and 2 bases from J, with 15 bases between. Germline V gene data show CDR1 as DFQATT and CDR2 as SNEGSKA (reference sequence). The CDR3 is made up of 15 amino acids. The CDR3: CSARGYGALTDTQYF. CDR3 nucleotide sequence: TGCAGTGCTAGGGGTTACGGGGCCCTCACAGATACGCAGTATTTT.

Comments on this clonotype: Germline is not matched at one junction end, which may reflect a read error. The chain uses TRBV9 and TRBJ1-2, with TRBD1 as a possible D gene (5 bases). Germline CDR1 reads SGDLS; CDR2 reads YYNGEE. The CDR3 extends over 13 amino acids. The CDR3 DNA sequence: TGTGCCAGCAACGTAGAGTGGATTGAGGGACACACCTTC. Its protein is CASNVEWIEGHTF.

This clonotype appeared many times. This chain joins TRBV6-1 and TRBJ2-1; 7 positions match TRBD1. Germline CDR1 is MNHNS and CDR2 is SASEGT. V was clipped by 2 bases and J by 4 bases; unmatched bases: 5. The CDR3 extends over 15 amino acids. The CDR3 region has the DNA TGTGCCAGCAGTGAAAGTCCGGGACAGTACAATGAGCAGTTCTTC. This sequence encodes CASSESPGQYNEQFF.

This clonotype appeared many times. The V gene is TRBV5-1, the J gene TRBJ2-5, with a weak D call TRBD1 (5 bases). With 4 bases removed from V and 2 bases from J, the gap between germline ends came to 9 bases. The CDR3 consists of 13 residues. Germline values: CDR1 SGHRS, CDR2 YFSETQ. The CDR3 nucleotides are TGCGCCAGCAGCCAAAGGGGACAAGAGACCCAGTACTTC. Encoded protein: CASSQRGQETQYF. Looking up the rest from reference TRBV5-1 and TRBJ2-5 gives the full variable domain: KAGVTQTPRYLIKTRGQQVTLSCSPISGHRSVSWYQQTPGQGLQFLFEYFSETQRNKGNFPGRFSGRQFSNSRSEMNVSTLELGDSALYLCASSQRGQETQYFGPGTRLLVL.

By sample share, this clonotype is large. This rearrangement joins TRBV5-1 to TRBJ2-7, with 8 bases that match TRBD2. V lost 3 bases and J lost 6; bases outside the gene matches: 17. The V gene's germline CDR1 is SGHRS and CDR2 YFSETQ. This CDR3 is built from 17 residues. CDR3 protein: CASSWFQGREGHVEQYF. CDR3 DNA: TGCGCCAGCAGCTGGTTTCAGGGCCGGGAGGGCCACGTCGAGCAGTACTTC.

Many counts were recorded for this clonotype. The genes are TRBV14 and TRBJ1-1; D is undetermined. Germline CDR1 and CDR2: SGHDN and FVKESK. Trimming took off 3 bases at V and 4 bases at J, with 9 bases between the two ends. The CDR3 contains 13 residues. Written as DNA, the CDR3 is TGTGCCAGCAGCCAGGGTTTTACCACTGAAGCTTTCTTT. Translation: CASSQGFTTEAFF.

This clonotype was observed many times. The chain combines TRBV7-2 with TRBJ2-7, with 7 bases that match TRBD2. This CDR3 spans 14 amino acids. After removal of 1 base from V and 3 bases from J, the junction contained 3 bases not matched to a gene. Germline V lookup: CDR1 SGHTA, CDR2 FQGNSA. CDR3 nucleotide sequence: TGTGCCAGCAGCTTAGGGACTAGTAACTACGAGCAGTACTTC. This translates into CASSLGTSNYEQYF.

This clonotype was counted many times. This chain connects TRBV5-1 to TRBJ2-2; the D is unclear. V was pared by 1 base and J by 4 bases, with 14 bases between. The CDR3 contains 16 residues. Germline values: CDR1 SGHRS, CDR2 YFSETQ. CDR3 in DNA: TGCGCCAGCAGCTTGTATCCAGCGTCGGGCACCGGGGAGCTGTTTTTT. Its protein is CASSLYPASGTGELFF.

This clonotype was found many times. The chain joins TRBV3-1 to TRBJ1-4, with 7 bases that match TRBD1. Trimming removed 2 bases from V and 6 bases from J; junction bases left unmatched: 12. In germline, CDR1 is LGHDT, CDR2 YNNKEL (reference sequence). The CDR3 is 17 amino acids. The CDR3 bases are TGTGCCAGCAGCCAACTATATAGGGGGCCTGATTATGAAAAACTGTTTTTT. Translating it yields CASSQLYRGPDYEKLFF.

This clonotype was detected many times. CDR3 region: CSARASGGVETQYF. The CDR3 DNA reads as TGCAGTGCTAGGGCTAGCGGGGGGGTGGAGACCCAGTACTTC. The V call is TRBV20-1, the J call TRBJ2-5, with 12 bases fitting TRBD2. Losses at the gene ends were 3 bases for V and 5 bases for J; bases not matched to a gene: 4. Germline loops: CDR1 DFQATT, CDR2 SNEGSKA (reference sequence). The CDR3 covers 14 residues.

This clonotype was seen many times. This CDR3 reads CASRDPTGFAYGYTF. The CDR3 region has the DNA TGCGCCAGCAGAGACCCAACAGGATTTGCCTATGGCTACACCTTC. The chain is built from TRBV5-1 and TRBJ1-2; D is possibly TRBD1 (5 bases). This CDR3 has 15 residues. Germline values: CDR1 SGHRS, CDR2 YFSETQ. V was cut by 5 bases and J by 4 bases, with 18 bases left in between.

In this sample, this clonotype turned up many times. This chain joins TRBV18 and TRBJ2-3, with D tentatively TRBD1 (5 bases). CDR3 length: 15 amino acids. Trimming left V 0 bases short and J 6 bases short, with 13 bases between. Per the germline V gene, CDR1 is KGHSH and CDR2 is LQKENI. In nucleotides, the CDR3 is TGTGCCAGCTCACCACCGGTCCAGGGAAAGGATACGCAGTATTTT. It yields the protein CASSPPVQGKDTQYF.

In this sample, this clonotype turned up many times. The chain recombines TRBV20-1 with TRBJ1-4; D gene uncertain. The CDR3 runs 12 residues. Germline-derived CDR1 and CDR2 are DFQATT and SNEGSKA (reference sequence). The germline V and J ends were trimmed by 6 bases and 8 bases, with 13 bases remaining between them. CDR3 protein: CSARRMREKLFF. CDR3 nucleotides: TGCAGTGCCAGGCGCATGCGGGAAAAACTGTTTTTT.

This clonotype is medium-sized by share. The chain has TRBV5-1 and TRBJ2-2; 13 bases align to TRBD2. The CDR3 extends over 16 amino acids. Losses at the gene ends were 3 bases for V and 6 bases for J; bases not matched to a gene: 5. In germline, CDR1 is SGHRS, CDR2 YFSETQ. CDR3 region: CASSWTSGSVAGELFF. As DNA, the CDR3 is TGCGCCAGCAGCTGGACTAGCGGGAGCGTTGCCGGGGAGCTGTTTTTT.

This clonotype was recorded many times. This chain uses TRBV20-1 with TRBJ2-5, with 8 bases that match TRBD2. The germline gives CDR1 DFQATT, CDR2 SNEGSKA (reference sequence). This CDR3 has 16 amino acids. The V and J ends lost 6 bases and 6 bases, in that order; junction bases with no gene match: 18. The CDR3 is CSARYSGSIGHKTQYF. CDR3 DNA sequence: TGCAGTGCCCGTTACAGCGGGAGTATCGGGCACAAGACCCAGTACTTC.

Within the sample, this clonotype is medium-sized. This rearrangement joins TRBV28 to TRBJ2-7; TRBD1 agrees at 7 bases. V lost 5 bases, J lost 6 bases, and 13 bases stayed unmatched. Germline V gene sequence: CDR1 MDHEN, CDR2 SYDVKM. This CDR3 comprises 15 residues. The CDR3 DNA sequence: TGTGCCAGCAGTACCGTAGGACAGGCGGGTCTCGAGCAGTACTTC. Translated: CASSTVGQAGLEQYF.

The sample holds many counts of this clonotype. The V call is TRBV5-1, the J call TRBJ2-3, with 10 bases that match TRBD1. There are 14 residues in the CDR3. V shed 10 bases, J shed 5 bases, and the junction held 10 bases outside the gene matches. Germline loops: CDR1 SGHRS, CDR2 YFSETQ. The CDR3 coding sequence is TGCGCCTGCCAGACAGGGGGCCTTGAAGATACGCAGTATTTT. This translates into CACQTGGLEDTQYF.

This clonotype was seen ten or more times. This chain uses TRBV20-1 with TRBJ2-7; 8 nucleotides line up with TRBD2. The V segment lost 5 bases and the J segment 7 bases; nucleotides outside the gene matches: 22. Germline V lookup: CDR1 DFQATT, CDR2 SNEGSKA (reference sequence). This CDR3 contains 17 residues. CDR3 in amino acids: CSAQQPRGGIYIGEQYF. The CDR3 coding sequence is TGCAGTGCTCAGCAGCCCCGGGGGGGCATTTATATAGGGGAGCAGTACTTC.

This clonotype was seen ten or more times. The chain joins TRBV12-3 or TRBV12-4 to TRBJ2-5; the D is unclear. The CDR3 has 14 amino acids. Trimming took off 8 bases at V and 4 bases at J, with 17 bases between the two ends. The CDR3 loop is CASAPAPRAETQYF. CDR3 sequence (DNA): TGTGCCAGCGCCCCGGCCCCAAGGGCAGAGACCCAGTACTTC.

This clonotype was observed at least ten times. This chain links TRBV5-1 with TRBJ2-3; TRBD2 aligns across 8 bases. The V gene end was trimmed by 4 bases and the J gene end by 1 base; junction bases not matched to a gene: 8. The CDR3 length is 16 residues. Germline values: CDR1 SGHRS, CDR2 YFSETQ. Here the CDR3 DNA reads TGCGCCAGCAGCCTGCAGACTAGCGCGGGCACAGATACGCAGTATTTT. This codes for CASSLQTSAGTDTQYF.

This clonotype came up many times. V gene TRBV14 combines with J gene TRBJ1-1; D uncertain. CDR1 SGHDN and CDR2 FVKESK come from the germline V gene. The CDR3 covers 12 residues. The V gene lost 1 base and the J gene lost 11 bases, with 11 bases spanning the gap. The CDR3 nucleotides read TGTGCCAGCAGCCAAGGCGTGCTACGGGCTTTCTTT. It codes for CASSQGVLRAFF.

This clonotype has at least ten counts. This chain uses TRBV20-1 with TRBJ2-1; 11 nucleotides line up with TRBD1. CDR1 and CDR2 from the germline V gene are DFQATT and SNEGSKA (reference sequence). The CDR3 has 16 amino acids. The V and J ends lost 0 bases and 3 bases, in that order; junction bases with no gene match: 4. CDR3 coding DNA: TGCAGTGCTAGAGATCCGGGACAGGGGGTCTACAATGAGCAGTTCTTC. It encodes CSARDPGQGVYNEQFF.

This clonotype has at least ten counts. The CDR3 DNA reads as TGCGCCAGCAGCCAAGACGCATTTTTCTCTGGAAACACCATATATTTT. It encodes CASSQDAFFSGNTIYF. This chain connects TRBV4-1 to TRBJ1-3; no definite D call. Looked up from germline, CDR1 is MGHRA and CDR2 is YSYEKL. This CDR3 region has 16 residues. The V and J ends lost 0 bases and 0 bases respectively, with 9 bases between them.

This clonotype was counted at least ten times. CDR3 amino acids: CATSDSSLAGASDTQYF. DNA for the CDR3: TGTGCCACCAGTGATTCGTCACTAGCGGGAGCTTCAGATACGCAGTATTTT. V and J are TRBV24-1 and TRBJ2-3; the match to TRBD2 covers 11 bases. The trim removed 2 bases at V and 4 bases at J, leaving 7 bases unmatched. The germline gives CDR1 KGHDR, CDR2 SFDVKD. The CDR3 consists of 17 residues.

At least ten counts were recorded for this clonotype. The CDR3 loop reads CASSSPADGLSYEQYF. In nucleotides, the CDR3 is TGTGCCAGCAGCTCCCCTGCCGACGGGCTCTCCTACGAGCAGTACTTC. The chain joins TRBV7-9 to TRBJ2-7, with no clear D. Trimming cost V 4 bases and J 0 bases, with 16 bases left between them. This CDR3 region has 16 residues. Per the germline V gene, CDR1 is SEHNR and CDR2 is FQNEAQ (reference sequence).

This clonotype was seen repeatedly, ten times or more. The genes are TRBV29-1 and TRBJ2-5; D is perhaps TRBD2 (6 bases). The CDR3 has 14 residues. CDR1 is SQVTM and CDR2 is ANQGSEA in the germline V gene. V was cut by 5 bases and J by 5 bases, with 18 bases left in between. The CDR3 DNA reads TGCAGCGTTAACGACCAGAGGGGAGGTGAGACCCAGTACTTC. It codes for CSVNDQRGGETQYF.

Judged by abundance, this clonotype is medium-sized. A read error may account for a junction end that differs from germline. The J gene is TRBJ1-1, the V gene TRBV3-1, with D unclear. Looked up from germline, CDR1 is LGHDT and CDR2 is YNNKEL (reference sequence). The CDR3 is 12 amino acids. DNA of the CDR3: TGTGCCAGCAGCCCGATCCCCCGGGAGCTCTCTTTT. Translating gives CASSPIPRELSF.

At least ten counts were recorded for this clonotype. J is TRBJ1-2 and V is TRBV5-5; TRBD1 aligns across 10 bases. The CDR3 length is 15 residues. With 3 bases clipped from V and 3 bases from J, the junction kept 5 bases outside the gene matches. Germline V gene lookup returns CDR1 SGHKS and CDR2 YYEKEE (reference sequence). In DNA, the CDR3 is TGTGCCAGCAGCTCTCAGACAGGGGGCGACTATGGCTACACCTTC. As protein: CASSSQTGGDYGYTF.

The table lists this clonotype with many counts. The CDR3 loop is CASSPNGGAFEKLFF. The CDR3 DNA reads TGTGCCAGCAGCCCCAACGGGGGGGCGTTCGAAAAACTGTTTTTT. The J gene is TRBJ1-4, the V gene TRBV14; TRBD1 might be the D (6 bases). V lost 4 bases to trimming and J lost 8 bases, with 17 bases between them. The CDR3 is 15 amino acids. Germline loops: CDR1 SGHDN, CDR2 FVKESK.